These 5 T cell receptor beta chains were all obtained from the same sample, sequenced in a study of blood T cell repertoires in COVID-19 (dated by TCRdb to the early 2020s). Libraries were prepared through the immunoSEQ multiplex PCR assay. Not all clones reach the TCRdb copy of this immuneACCESS table, which keeps in-frame sequences only. Checked studies attribute under half of the gap to unresolved V genes and leave the rest unexplained. The sample records roughly 440,000 clones, about nine tenths of which are singletons. Around an eighth of the sample comes from the top ten. The sample consisted of peripheral blood. Receptors were obtained from a woman between 50 and 59 years old with COVID-19, enrolled during active disease.

The rearrangement links TRBV27 to TRBJ2-3; the match to TRBD2 covers 10 bases. Per the germline V gene, CDR1 is MNHEY and CDR2 is SMNVEV (reference sequence). The CDR3 covers 15 residues. V lost 3 bases, J lost 8 bases, and 8 bases stayed unmatched. The CDR3 spells CASSFLSGGAGTQYF. CDR3 nucleotide sequence: TGTGCCAGCAGTTTCCTAAGCGGGGGGGCGGGTACGCAGTATTTT.

V gene TRBV28 combines with J gene TRBJ2-2; TRBD2 is a possible D gene (5 bases). V was shortened by 8 bases and J by 3 bases, with 16 bases between the two germline ends. The CDR3 length is 15 residues. Germline lookup yields CDR1 MDHEN and CDR2 SYDVKM. The CDR3 loop is CASSGGGEDTGELFF. CDR3 sequence (DNA): TGTGCCAGCTCCGGAGGCGGAGAAGACACCGGGGAGCTGTTTTTT.

The chain employs TRBV6-5 and TRBJ2-3; D not resolved. The V end lost 1 base, the J end lost 0 bases, and 8 bases lay between the germline ends. Germline lookup yields CDR1 MNHEY and CDR2 SVGAGI. There are 15 residues in the CDR3. Here the CDR3 DNA reads TGTGCCAGCAGTTACTATTCTACCAGCACAGATACGCAGTATTTT. This codes for CASSYYSTSTDTQYF.

The CDR3 reads CASSPGQGNSPLHF. DNA of the CDR3: TGTGCCAGCAGCCCGGGACAGGGAAATTCACCCCTCCACTTT. This rearrangement joins TRBV7-2 to TRBJ1-6; 9 bases fit TRBD1. This CDR3 is 14 amino acids long. Trimming cost V 5 bases and J 7 bases; bases outside gene matches: 3. Germline V gene data show CDR1 as SGHTA and CDR2 as FQGNSA.

The rearrangement uses TRBV15 and TRBJ1-4, with 8 bases identical to TRBD1. V trimming: 5 bases; J trimming: 7 bases; junction bases outside the gene matches: 12. This CDR3 region has 16 residues. The germline gives CDR1 LNHNV, CDR2 YYDKDF (reference sequence). The CDR3 DNA reads as TGTGCCACCAGCTATGCAGCGAGACAGGGGCGTGAAAAACTGTTTTTT. Encoded protein: CATSYAARQGREKLFF.